This entry concerns a single T cell receptor beta chain. V lost 6 bases and J 0 bases, leaving 11 bases between the germline ends. Germline loops: CDR1 MNHEY, CDR2 SVGAGI. This CDR3 region has 15 residues. Assignment of participants to cohorts was predicated upon participant-reported clinical history. These data are taken from a study of blood T cell repertoires in COVID-19. Study-wide background: Acute-phase and convalescent COVID-19 samples originated in the United States, Italy and Spain. From T cells, B-cell-depleted T cells, or PBMCs came the material, which was cDNA or gDNA.

In the authors' methods: Estimation of nucleated cell counts relied on the amplification of reference gene primers. Sequencing was performed with immunoSEQ multiplex PCR; in TCRdb, only in-frame clones are kept and a portion is missing. V, J and clone size are taken as reported in that table, and D and trimming were inferred from the DNA itself. The sample consists of a few hundred thousand clones, roughly nine tenths of them appearing once. Specimen: PBMCs or T cells enriched from blood (not recorded which). The sequence was collected from a woman aged 40 to 50 who had been exposed to COVID-19. This sequence joins TRBV6-5 and TRBJ1-4, with D perhaps matching TRBD1 (6 bases). The CDR3 sequence is CASRYGQTTNEKLFF. CDR3 in DNA: TGTGCCAGCAGATACGGACAGACAACTAATGAAAAACTGTTTTTT.